The sequence of this T cell receptor (beta chain) was determined in a study of T cells after posttransplantation cyclophosphamide. The germline gives CDR1 SGHTA, CDR2 FQGTGA. V lost 8 bases and J lost 2; bases outside the gene matches: 13. There are 16 residues in the CDR3. For this clone: The antigen is undetermined.

This related bone marrow graft donor gave peripheral blood on the day of marrow donation. Regarding the study as a whole: Tissue-infiltrating T cells from skin or gut overlapped little with blood T cells. Donor-recipient repertoire similarity was low at 1-2 months, rising over year one. Recipient CMV seropositivity and CMV reactivation strongly tracked TRB clonality.

Assay used: immunoSEQ multiplex PCR; TCRdb lists only in-frame clones, some missing. The repertoire has approximately 22,000 clones, almost 75% of them found once; the top ten carry 0.55% to 0.75%. The source material was memory CD4+ T cells sorted from PBMCs. The rearrangement joins TRBV7-3 to TRBJ2-7; 9 bases fit TRBD2. The sequence was obtained from a woman aged 60-75 years in good health, CMV-negative, and a related stem cell transplant donor. DNA for the CDR3: TGTGCCAGCTCACCGGGAGCGGGAGGTTCGCCCTACGAGCAGTACTTC. This translates into CASSPGAGGSPYEQYF. Together with reference TRBV7-3 and TRBJ2-7, the CDR3 gives the full variable domain: GAGVSQTPSNKVTEKGKYVELRCDPISGHTALYWYRQSLGQGPEFLIYFQGTGAADDSGLPNDRFFAVRPEGSVSTLKIQRTERGDSAVYLCASSPGAGGSPYEQYFGPGTRLTVT.